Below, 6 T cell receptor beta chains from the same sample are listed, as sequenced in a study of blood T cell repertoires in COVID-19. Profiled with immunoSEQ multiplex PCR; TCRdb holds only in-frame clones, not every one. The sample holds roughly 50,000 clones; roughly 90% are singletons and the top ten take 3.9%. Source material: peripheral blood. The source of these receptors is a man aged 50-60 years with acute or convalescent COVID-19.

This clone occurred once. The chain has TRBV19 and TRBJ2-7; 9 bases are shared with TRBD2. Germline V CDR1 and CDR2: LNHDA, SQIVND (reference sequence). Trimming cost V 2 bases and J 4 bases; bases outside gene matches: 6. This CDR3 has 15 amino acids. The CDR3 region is CASSIYSGSGYEQYF. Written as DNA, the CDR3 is TGTGCCAGTAGTATATATAGCGGGAGTGGTTACGAGCAGTACTTC.

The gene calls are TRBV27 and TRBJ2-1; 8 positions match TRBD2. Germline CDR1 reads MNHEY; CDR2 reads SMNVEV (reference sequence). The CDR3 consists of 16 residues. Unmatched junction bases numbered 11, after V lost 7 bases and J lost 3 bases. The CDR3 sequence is CASTRQRERGYNEQFF. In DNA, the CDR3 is TGTGCCAGCACGAGGCAGCGGGAGAGGGGCTACAATGAGCAGTTCTTC.

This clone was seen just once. The CDR3 sequence is CASSQERFGGGSPLHF. CDR3 DNA: TGTGCCAGCAGCCAGGAACGATTTGGGGGAGGGTCACCCCTCCACTTT. This chain connects TRBV3-1 (or the pseudogene TRBV3-2) to TRBJ1-6; tentative D call: TRBD1 (5 bases). V dropped 3 bases and J dropped 10 bases, with 19 bases sitting between them. CDR1 is LGHDT and CDR2 is YNNKEL in the germline V gene (reference sequence). This CDR3 region has 16 residues.

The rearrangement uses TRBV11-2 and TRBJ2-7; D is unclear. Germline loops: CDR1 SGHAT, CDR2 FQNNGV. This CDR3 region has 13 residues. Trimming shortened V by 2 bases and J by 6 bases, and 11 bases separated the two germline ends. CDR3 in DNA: TGTGCCAGCAGCTTACGGCAGACGGGCGAGCAGTACTTC. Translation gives CASSLRQTGEQYF.

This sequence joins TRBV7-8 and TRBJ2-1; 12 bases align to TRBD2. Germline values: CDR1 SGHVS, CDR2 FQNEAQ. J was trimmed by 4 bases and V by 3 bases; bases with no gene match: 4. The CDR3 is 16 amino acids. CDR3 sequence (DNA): TGTGCCAGCAGCTTTGGACTAGCGGGACGGTACAATGAGCAGTTCTTC. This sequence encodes CASSFGLAGRYNEQFF.

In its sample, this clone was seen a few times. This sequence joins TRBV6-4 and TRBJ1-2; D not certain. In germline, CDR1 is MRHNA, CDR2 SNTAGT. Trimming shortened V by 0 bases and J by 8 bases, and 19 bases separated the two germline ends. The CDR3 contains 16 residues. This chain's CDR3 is CASSDSSASLVSGYTF. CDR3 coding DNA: TGTGCCAGCAGTGACTCGAGCGCCAGCCTAGTAAGCGGCTACACCTTC.